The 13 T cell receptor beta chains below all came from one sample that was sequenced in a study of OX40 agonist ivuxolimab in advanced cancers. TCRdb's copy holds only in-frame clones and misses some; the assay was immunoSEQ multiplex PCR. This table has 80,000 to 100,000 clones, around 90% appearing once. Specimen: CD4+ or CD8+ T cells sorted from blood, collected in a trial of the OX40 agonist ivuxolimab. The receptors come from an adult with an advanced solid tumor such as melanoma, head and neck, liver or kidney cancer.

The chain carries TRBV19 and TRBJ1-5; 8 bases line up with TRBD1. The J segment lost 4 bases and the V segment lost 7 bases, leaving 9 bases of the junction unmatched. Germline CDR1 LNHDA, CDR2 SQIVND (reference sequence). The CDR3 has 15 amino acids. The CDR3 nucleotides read TGTGCCAGTACGAGGTTACAGGGGGATAATCAGCCCCAGCATTTT. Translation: CASTRLQGDNQPQHF.

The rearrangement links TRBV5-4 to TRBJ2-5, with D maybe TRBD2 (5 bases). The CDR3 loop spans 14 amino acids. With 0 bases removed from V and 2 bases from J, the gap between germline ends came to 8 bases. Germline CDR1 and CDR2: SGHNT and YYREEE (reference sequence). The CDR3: CASSLGRAQETQYF. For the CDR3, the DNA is TGTGCCAGCAGCTTGGGGCGGGCTCAAGAGACCCAGTACTTC.

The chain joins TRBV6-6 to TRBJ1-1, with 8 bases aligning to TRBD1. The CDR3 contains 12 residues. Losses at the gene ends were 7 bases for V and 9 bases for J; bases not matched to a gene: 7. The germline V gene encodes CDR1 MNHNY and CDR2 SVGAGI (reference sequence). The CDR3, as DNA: TGTGCCAGCACTGTACAGGGGGGACAAGCTTTCTTT. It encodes CASTVQGGQAFF.

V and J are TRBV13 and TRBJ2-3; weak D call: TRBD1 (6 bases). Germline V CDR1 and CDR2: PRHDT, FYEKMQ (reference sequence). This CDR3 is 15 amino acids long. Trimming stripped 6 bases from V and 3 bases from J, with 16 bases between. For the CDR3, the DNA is TGTGCCAGCAGGGCTTTTCTCGGGACAACAGATACGCAGTATTTT. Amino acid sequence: CASRAFLGTTDTQYF.

The CDR3: CASSQGGQGYTF. CDR3 bases: TGCGCCAGCAGCCAAGGAGGTCAGGGCTACACCTTC. The chain carries TRBV4-1 and TRBJ1-2; D gene ambiguous. Trimming left V 1 base short and J 8 bases short, with 8 bases between. The CDR3 spans 12 residues. Germline V lookup: CDR1 MGHRA, CDR2 YSYEKL.

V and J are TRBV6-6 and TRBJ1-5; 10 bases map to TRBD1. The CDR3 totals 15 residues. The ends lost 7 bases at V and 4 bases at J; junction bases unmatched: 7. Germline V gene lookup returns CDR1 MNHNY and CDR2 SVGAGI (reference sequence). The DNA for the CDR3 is TGTGCCAGCAAGGACGGACAGGGGGTAAATCAGCCCCAGCATTTT. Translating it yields CASKDGQGVNQPQHF.

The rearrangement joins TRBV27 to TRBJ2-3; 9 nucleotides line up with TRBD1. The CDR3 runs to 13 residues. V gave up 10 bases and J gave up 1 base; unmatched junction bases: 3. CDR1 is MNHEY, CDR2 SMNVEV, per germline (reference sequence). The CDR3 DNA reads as TGTGCCATTTGGACAGGGGGCACAGATACGCAGTATTTT. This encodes CAIWTGGTDTQYF.

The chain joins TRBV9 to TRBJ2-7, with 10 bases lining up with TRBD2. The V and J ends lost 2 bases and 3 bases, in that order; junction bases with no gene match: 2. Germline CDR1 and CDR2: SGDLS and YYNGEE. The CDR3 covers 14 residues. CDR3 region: CASSVASGGYEQYF. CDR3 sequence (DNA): TGTGCCAGCAGCGTGGCTAGCGGGGGCTACGAGCAGTACTTC.

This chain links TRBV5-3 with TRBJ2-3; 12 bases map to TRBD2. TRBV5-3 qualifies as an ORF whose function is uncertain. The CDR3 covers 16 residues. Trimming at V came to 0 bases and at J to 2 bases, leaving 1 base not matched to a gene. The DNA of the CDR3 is TGTGCCAGAAGCTTGGGACTAGCGGGGGTCACAGATACGCAGTATTTT. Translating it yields CARSLGLAGVTDTQYF.

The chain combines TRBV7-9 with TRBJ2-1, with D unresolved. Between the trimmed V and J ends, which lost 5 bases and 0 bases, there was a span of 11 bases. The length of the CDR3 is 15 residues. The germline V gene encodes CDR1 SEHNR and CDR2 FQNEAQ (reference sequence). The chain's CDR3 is CASSGPPDSYNEQFF. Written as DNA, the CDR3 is TGTGCCAGCAGCGGCCCCCCGGACTCCTACAATGAGCAGTTCTTC.

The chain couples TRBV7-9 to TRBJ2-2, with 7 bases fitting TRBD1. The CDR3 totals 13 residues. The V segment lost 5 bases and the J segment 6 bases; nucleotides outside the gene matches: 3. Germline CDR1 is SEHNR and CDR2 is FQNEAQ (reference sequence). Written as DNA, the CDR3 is TGTGCCAGCAGCAGAGGGGGCGCCGGGGAGCTGTTTTTT. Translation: CASSRGGAGELFF.

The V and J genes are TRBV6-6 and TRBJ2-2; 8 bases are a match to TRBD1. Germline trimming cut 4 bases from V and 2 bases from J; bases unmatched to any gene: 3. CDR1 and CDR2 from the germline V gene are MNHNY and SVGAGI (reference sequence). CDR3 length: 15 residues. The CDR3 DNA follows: TGTGCCAGCAGTTTTGACAGGGGAAACACCGGGGAGCTGTTTTTT. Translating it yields CASSFDRGNTGELFF.

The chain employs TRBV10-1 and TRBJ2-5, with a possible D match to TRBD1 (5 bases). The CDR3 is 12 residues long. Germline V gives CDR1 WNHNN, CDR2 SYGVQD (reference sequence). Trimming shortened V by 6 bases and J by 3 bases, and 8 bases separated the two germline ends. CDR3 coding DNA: TGCGCCAGCAGGGGGCGGAAAGAGACCCAGTACTTC. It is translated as CASRGRKETQYF.